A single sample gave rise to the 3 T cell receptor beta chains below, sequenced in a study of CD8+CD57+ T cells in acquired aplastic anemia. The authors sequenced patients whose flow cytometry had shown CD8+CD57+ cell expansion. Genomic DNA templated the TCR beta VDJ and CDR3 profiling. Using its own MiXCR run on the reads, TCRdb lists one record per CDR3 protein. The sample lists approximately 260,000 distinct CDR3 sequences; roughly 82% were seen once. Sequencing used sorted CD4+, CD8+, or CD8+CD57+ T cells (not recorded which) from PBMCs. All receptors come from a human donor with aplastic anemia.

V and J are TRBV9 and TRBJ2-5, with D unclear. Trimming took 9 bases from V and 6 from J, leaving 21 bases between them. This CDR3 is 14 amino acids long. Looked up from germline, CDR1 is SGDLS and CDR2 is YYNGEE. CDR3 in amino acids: CATRGASQQQTQYF. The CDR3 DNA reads TGTGCCACCAGAGGAGCTAGTCAGCAACAGACCCAGTACTTC.

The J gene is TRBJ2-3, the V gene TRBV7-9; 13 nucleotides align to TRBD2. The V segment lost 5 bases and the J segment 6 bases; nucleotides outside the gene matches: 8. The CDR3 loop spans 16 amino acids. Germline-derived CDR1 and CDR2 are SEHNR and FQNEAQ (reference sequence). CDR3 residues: CASSARLAGGPDTQYF. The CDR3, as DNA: TGTGCCAGCAGCGCCCGACTAGCGGGAGGTCCCGATACGCAGTATTTT.

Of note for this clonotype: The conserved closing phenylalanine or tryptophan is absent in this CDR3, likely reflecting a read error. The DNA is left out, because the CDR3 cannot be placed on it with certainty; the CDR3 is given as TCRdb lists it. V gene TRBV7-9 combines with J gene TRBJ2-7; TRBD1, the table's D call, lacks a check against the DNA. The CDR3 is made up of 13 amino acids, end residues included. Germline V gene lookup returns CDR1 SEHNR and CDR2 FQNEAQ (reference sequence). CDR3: CASSQAGAYEQHC.